Listed below are T cell receptor beta chains from one sample, sequenced in a study of cytomegalovirus exposure and HLA in healthy donors. Some clones are missing from TCRdb's copy, which holds only in-frame ones; the method was immunoSEQ multiplex PCR. The table records around 190,000 clones, around 82% of them present only once. Input material: PBMCs. The receptors originated from a woman in her twenties or thirties in good health and CMV-seropositive. Both conserved end residues are part of each CDR3. Fields, in order: V gene, clone size, D gene, J gene, CDR3 protein, CDR3 DNA. The D gene is left open where the match is weak. Not every row has a clone size; where given, it reads once, few, many or a size class.

v_call: TRBV10-3; clone_size: NA; d_call: NA; j_call: TRBJ2-7; cdr3_aa: CAIRDLSEVDEQYF; cdr3_nt: TGTGCCATCAGGGACTTATCGGAGGTCGACGAGCAGTACTTC
v_call: TRBV7-9; clone_size: NA; d_call: NA; j_call: TRBJ2-7; cdr3_aa: CASDGGLTSLEQYF; cdr3_nt: TGTGCCAGCGATGGGGGACTCACCTCCCTAGAGCAGTACTTC
v_call: TRBV9; clone_size: once; d_call: TRBD1; j_call: TRBJ1-4; cdr3_aa: CASSEDRAPNEKLFF; cdr3_nt: TGTGCCAGCAGCGAGGACAGGGCGCCTAATGAAAAACTGTTTTTT
v_call: TRBV28; clone_size: NA; d_call: NA; j_call: TRBJ2-7; cdr3_aa: CASSLLGARVQYF; cdr3_nt: TGTGCCAGCAGTTTGCTGGGGGCACGAGTGCAGTACTTC
v_call: TRBV2; clone_size: NA; d_call: NA; j_call: TRBJ2-3; cdr3_aa: CASRLPPVAKSTDTQYF; cdr3_nt: TGTGCCAGCAGGCTACCCCCCGTAGCAAAGAGCACAGATACGCAGTATTTT
v_call: TRBV5-1; clone_size: NA; d_call: NA; j_call: TRBJ1-2; cdr3_aa: CASSLGYDREYGYTF; cdr3_nt: TGCGCCAGCAGCTTGGGGTACGACAGAGAATATGGCTACACCTTC
v_call: TRBV19; clone_size: once; d_call: TRBD2; j_call: TRBJ2-1; cdr3_aa: CASMPRGGVREVFNEQFF; cdr3_nt: TGTGCCAGTATGCCGCGGGGGGGCGTCCGAGAGGTGTTCAATGAGCAGTTCTTC
v_call: TRBV7-9; clone_size: NA; d_call: NA; j_call: TRBJ1-1; cdr3_aa: CASSLVENEAFF; cdr3_nt: TGTGCCAGCAGCTTAGTCGAGAATGAAGCTTTCTTT
v_call: TRBV7-9; clone_size: NA; d_call: TRBD2; j_call: TRBJ2-1; cdr3_aa: CASSLGNSGKTNEQFF; cdr3_nt: TGTGCCAGCAGCTTGGGTAATAGCGGGAAGACCAATGAGCAGTTCTTC
v_call: TRBV30; clone_size: few; d_call: NA; j_call: TRBJ1-3; cdr3_aa: CAWILDSGNTIYF; cdr3_nt: TGTGCCTGGATTTTAGACTCTGGAAACACCATATATTTT
v_call: TRBV4-2; clone_size: NA; d_call: NA; j_call: TRBJ2-1; cdr3_aa: CASSQDFTPGAGNEQFF; cdr3_nt: TGTGCCAGCAGCCAAGATTTCACCCCAGGGGCTGGCAATGAGCAGTTCTTC
v_call: TRBV11-2; clone_size: NA; d_call: TRBD1; j_call: TRBJ2-7; cdr3_aa: CASSSTGGIYEQYF; cdr3_nt: TGTGCCAGCAGCTCGACAGGGGGCATCTACGAGCAGTACTTC
v_call: TRBV7-6; clone_size: NA; d_call: TRBD1; j_call: TRBJ1-3; cdr3_aa: CASSPGTASGNTIYF; cdr3_nt: TGTGCCAGCAGCCCTGGGACAGCTTCTGGAAACACCATATATTTT
v_call: TRBV19; clone_size: NA; d_call: TRBD2; j_call: TRBJ2-2; cdr3_aa: CASSTSSGIGNTGELFF; cdr3_nt: TGTGCCAGTAGTACCTCTAGCGGGATAGGGAACACCGGGGAGCTGTTTTTT
v_call: TRBV14; clone_size: NA; d_call: NA; j_call: TRBJ2-7; cdr3_aa: CASSATDEVYLYEQYF; cdr3_nt: TGTGCCAGCAGCGCCACTGATGAAGTTTACCTCTACGAGCAGTACTTC
v_call: TRBV5-1; clone_size: NA; d_call: TRBD1; j_call: TRBJ1-1; cdr3_aa: CASTPGQGNTEAFF; cdr3_nt: TGCGCCAGCACGCCGGGACAGGGAAACACTGAAGCTTTCTTT
v_call: TRBV5-6; clone_size: few; d_call: NA; j_call: TRBJ1-3; cdr3_aa: CASSSEGGRNGNTIYF; cdr3_nt: TGTGCCAGCAGCTCGGAGGGGGGGCGGAATGGAAACACCATATATTTT
v_call: TRBV9; clone_size: NA; d_call: TRBD2; j_call: TRBJ2-3; cdr3_aa: CASSPTGSGSTDTQYF; cdr3_nt: TGTGCCAGCAGCCCGACGGGTAGCGGGAGTACAGATACGCAGTATTTT
v_call: TRBV7-2; clone_size: NA; d_call: NA; j_call: TRBJ1-4; cdr3_aa: CASSLEGPGNEKLFF; cdr3_nt: TGTGCCAGCAGCTTGGAGGGGCCAGGGAATGAAAAACTGTTTTTT
v_call: TRBV30; clone_size: NA; d_call: NA; j_call: TRBJ1-5; cdr3_aa: CAWSPGGGSGPQHF; cdr3_nt: TGTGCCTGGAGCCCCGGGGGGGGCTCGGGGCCCCAGCATTTT
v_call: TRBV7-9; clone_size: NA; d_call: TRBD1; j_call: TRBJ2-7; cdr3_aa: CASSSGQARHEQYF; cdr3_nt: TGTGCCAGCAGCTCGGGACAGGCTCGTCACGAGCAGTACTTC
v_call: TRBV11-2; clone_size: NA; d_call: NA; j_call: TRBJ2-7; cdr3_aa: CASSLAATDSYEQYF; cdr3_nt: TGTGCCAGCAGCTTAGCAGCGACCGACTCCTACGAGCAGTACTTC
v_call: TRBV2; clone_size: NA; d_call: NA; j_call: TRBJ2-1; cdr3_aa: CASSIGANYNEQFF; cdr3_nt: TGTGCCAGCAGTATTGGGGCAAATTACAATGAGCAGTTCTTC
v_call: TRBV5-1; clone_size: NA; d_call: NA; j_call: TRBJ2-5; cdr3_aa: CASSLEIGGGETQYF; cdr3_nt: TGCGCCAGCAGCTTGGAAATTGGTGGAGGGGAGACCCAGTACTTC
v_call: TRBV30; clone_size: NA; d_call: NA; j_call: TRBJ1-1; cdr3_aa: CAWTGGLEAFF; cdr3_nt: TGTGCCTGGACGGGGGGCCTAGAAGCTTTCTTT
v_call: TRBV7-2; clone_size: NA; d_call: NA; j_call: TRBJ2-2; cdr3_aa: CASRSQGVGELFF; cdr3_nt: TGTGCCAGCAGGTCACAGGGAGTGGGGGAGCTGTTTTTT
v_call: TRBV7-9; clone_size: NA; d_call: TRBD1; j_call: TRBJ2-5; cdr3_aa: CASSPQGAGETQYF; cdr3_nt: TGTGCCAGCAGCCCTCAGGGGGCCGGGGAGACCCAGTACTTC
v_call: TRBV14; clone_size: few; d_call: NA; j_call: TRBJ1-1; cdr3_aa: CASSQGGGRLNTEAFF; cdr3_nt: TGTGCCAGCAGCCAAGGCGGGGGCAGGTTGAACACTGAAGCTTTCTTT
v_call: TRBV4-2; clone_size: few; d_call: TRBD1; j_call: TRBJ2-7; cdr3_aa: CASSQGRDRDSEQYF; cdr3_nt: TGTGCCAGCAGCCAAGGCCGGGACAGGGACTCCGAGCAGTACTTC
v_call: TRBV7-9; clone_size: NA; d_call: NA; j_call: TRBJ2-3; cdr3_aa: CASSLAGEDTQYF; cdr3_nt: TGTGCCAGCAGCTTAGCAGGGGAAGATACGCAGTATTTT
v_call: TRBV5-6; clone_size: NA; d_call: TRBD2; j_call: TRBJ2-2; cdr3_aa: CASSTSGIWTGELFF; cdr3_nt: TGTGCCAGCAGTACTAGCGGGATATGGACCGGGGAGCTGTTTTTT
v_call: TRBV7-3; clone_size: NA; d_call: TRBD2; j_call: TRBJ2-1; cdr3_aa: CASSSSGVGNNEQFF; cdr3_nt: TGTGCCAGCAGCAGTAGCGGGGTGGGGAACAATGAGCAGTTCTTC
v_call: TRBV30; clone_size: few; d_call: NA; j_call: TRBJ2-1; cdr3_aa: CAWSVQDNEQFF; cdr3_nt: TGTGCCTGGAGTGTACAGGACAATGAGCAGTTCTTC
v_call: TRBV28; clone_size: NA; d_call: NA; j_call: TRBJ1-1; cdr3_aa: CASSFGWNTEAFF; cdr3_nt: TGTGCCAGCAGTTTCGGGTGGAACACTGAAGCTTTCTTT
v_call: TRBV11-2; clone_size: NA; d_call: TRBD2; j_call: TRBJ2-3; cdr3_aa: CASSLGRYTQYF; cdr3_nt: TGTGCCAGCAGCCTCGGGAGGTATACGCAGTATTTT
v_call: TRBV19; clone_size: NA; d_call: TRBD1; j_call: TRBJ1-2; cdr3_aa: CASSPYPHAGTDGYTF; cdr3_nt: TGTGCCAGTAGTCCCTACCCCCACGCCGGGACAGATGGCTACACCTTC